Below are 21 T cell receptor beta chains sequenced from a single sample in a study of blood T cell repertoires in COVID-19. Some clones are missing from TCRdb's copy, which holds only in-frame ones; the method was immunoSEQ multiplex PCR. The data contain some 250,000 clones, approximately 83% of them seen just once; the ten biggest clones take up about 3.1%. Material for sequencing was peripheral blood. These receptors originate from a woman aged 25-40 years who had recovered from COVID-19.

A note on this clone: Germline is not matched at one junction end, which may reflect a read error. The gene calls are TRBV11-2 and TRBJ2-6; D is unclear. Germline CDR1 SGHAT, CDR2 FQNNGV. The CDR3 length is 15 residues. The CDR3 reads CASTLSRAGANVLTF. CDR3 nucleotides: TGTGCCAGCACCTTATCACGAGCAGGGGCCAACGTCCTGACTTTC.

This chain links TRBV7-3 with TRBJ2-1; 13 nucleotides line up with TRBD2. CDR1 and CDR2 (germline): SGHTA, FQGTGA. V lost 5 bases to trimming and J lost 8 bases; unmatched junction nucleotides: 9. The CDR3 is made up of 16 amino acids. The CDR3 DNA follows: TGTGCCAGCAGCCCAAACGGACTAGCGGGGGTAGATGAGCAGTTCTTC. Protein product: CASSPNGLAGVDEQFF. Using reference TRBV7-3 and TRBJ2-1 for the parts outside the CDR3, the full variable domain is GAGVSQTPSNKVTEKGKYVELRCDPISGHTALYWYRQSLGQGPEFLIYFQGTGAADDSGLPNDRFFAVRPEGSVSTLKIQRTERGDSAVYLCASSPNGLAGVDEQFFGPGTRLTVL.

This chain uses TRBV4-1 with TRBJ1-3; D is uncertain. This CDR3 spans 17 amino acids. Germline-derived CDR1 and CDR2 are MGHRA and YSYEKL. Trimming took off 1 base at V and 0 bases at J, with 13 bases between the two ends. CDR3 protein: CASSQVVRVDSGNTIYF. Written as DNA, the CDR3 is TGCGCCAGCAGCCAAGTGGTTCGGGTGGACTCTGGAAACACCATATATTTT.

The gene calls are TRBV5-1 and TRBJ2-5; no firm D call. Germline lookup yields CDR1 SGHRS and CDR2 YFSETQ. Trimming pared 0 bases from V and 5 bases from J, leaving 8 bases between. CDR3 size: 13 residues. The CDR3 here is CASSLGVRETQYF. In nucleotides, the CDR3 is TGCGCCAGCAGCTTGGGAGTTCGTGAGACCCAGTACTTC.

The V call is TRBV30, the J call TRBJ1-1, with TRBD1 matching over 11 bases. Trimming at V came to 0 bases and at J to 4 bases, leaving 10 bases not matched to a gene. Germline V lookup: CDR1 GTSNPN, CDR2 SVGIG (reference sequence). The CDR3 is 17 residues long. This chain's CDR3 is CAWSVRTGGTRSTEAFF. For the CDR3, the DNA is TGTGCCTGGAGTGTACGGACAGGGGGCACGAGGTCCACTGAAGCTTTCTTT.

This rearrangement joins TRBV15 to TRBJ1-5; TRBD1 matches 8 bases. V gave up 0 bases and J gave up 4 bases; unmatched junction bases: 11. CDR3 length equals 18 residues. Germline lookup yields CDR1 LNHNV and CDR2 YYDKDF (reference sequence). CDR3 amino acids: CATSRDRVRQGRNQPQHF. CDR3 in DNA: TGTGCCACCAGCAGAGACAGGGTCCGACAGGGGCGTAATCAGCCCCAGCATTTT. Full variable domain (rest looked up from reference TRBV15 and TRBJ1-5): DAMVIQNPRYQVTQFGKPVTLSCSQTLNHNVMYWYQQKSSQAPKLLFHYYDKDFNNEADTPDNFQSRRPNTSFCFLDIRSPGLGDTAMYLCATSRDRVRQGRNQPQHFGDGTRLSIL.

This chain connects TRBV18 to TRBJ2-3; tentatively, D is TRBD1 (6 bases). This CDR3 has 14 amino acids. V lost 2 bases and J 0 bases, leaving 6 bases between the germline ends. Germline V gives CDR1 KGHSH, CDR2 LQKENI. CDR3 residues: CASSPDRSTDTQYF. For the CDR3, the DNA is TGTGCCAGCTCACCAGACAGGAGCACAGATACGCAGTATTTT.

The rearrangement uses TRBV10-3 and TRBJ2-1; TRBD2 aligns across 8 bases. Germline CDR1 reads ENHRY; CDR2 reads SYGVKD. The CDR3 consists of 15 residues. Trimming at V came to 3 bases and at J to 3 bases, leaving 4 bases not matched to a gene. CDR3 sequence reads: CAISDPTSVYNEQFF. The CDR3 DNA follows: TGTGCCATCAGTGACCCGACTAGCGTCTACAATGAGCAGTTCTTC.

The gene calls are TRBV29-1 and TRBJ2-3; D ambiguous. Trimming cost V 4 bases and J 4 bases, with 15 bases left between them. Germline loops: CDR1 SQVTM, CDR2 ANQGSEA. The CDR3 length is 14 residues. In DNA form, the CDR3 reads TGCAGCGTTGTAGAAGCGTTTTCCCCAGATACGCAGTATTTT. Translated, it gives CSVVEAFSPDTQYF.

J is TRBJ2-2 and V is TRBV11-2; the match to TRBD1 covers 8 bases. The J segment lost 1 base and the V segment lost 5 bases, leaving 6 bases of the junction unmatched. CDR1 is SGHAT, CDR2 FQNNGV, per germline. This CDR3 contains 16 residues. CDR3 loop: CASSTYRGKNTGELFF. CDR3 DNA sequence: TGTGCCAGCAGCACCTACAGGGGGAAGAACACCGGGGAGCTGTTTTTT.

The chain has TRBV5-1 and TRBJ2-5; TRBD2 might be the D (6 bases). Deletions cut 0 bases from V and 7 bases from J, with 13 bases between. The CDR3 length is 14 residues. CDR1 SGHRS and CDR2 YFSETQ come from the germline V gene. CDR3 in amino acids: CASSLAGGIGTQYF. CDR3 DNA: TGCGCCAGCAGCTTGGCCGGAGGGATTGGGACCCAGTACTTC. The full variable domain, with the rest looked up from reference TRBV5-1 and TRBJ2-5, is KAGVTQTPRYLIKTRGQQVTLSCSPISGHRSVSWYQQTPGQGLQFLFEYFSETQRNKGNFPGRFSGRQFSNSRSEMNVSTLELGDSALYLCASSLAGGIGTQYFGPGTRLLVL.

This rearrangement joins TRBV4-1 to TRBJ2-1, with a possible D match to TRBD1 (5 bases). Trimming cost V 4 bases and J 6 bases, with 19 bases left between them. This CDR3 is 16 amino acids long. Germline CDR1 and CDR2: MGHRA and YSYEKL. CDR3 bases: TGCGCCAGCAGCCTTACCGCTACCGGACAAGTCAATGAGCAGTTCTTC. Its translation: CASSLTATGQVNEQFF.

This chain links TRBV6-1 with TRBJ1-3; possibly TRBD1 for D (5 bases). The germline CDR1 and CDR2 sequences are MNHNS and SASEGT. The V end lost 1 base, the J end lost 5 bases, and 12 bases lay between the germline ends. The CDR3 has 15 amino acids. The CDR3 loop reads CASSEGEGTRNTIYF. Written as DNA, the CDR3 is TGTGCCAGCAGTGAAGGTGAAGGGACTAGAAACACCATATATTTT.

The CDR3 is CASSLAQGSGGYTF. CDR3 DNA: TGTGCCAGCAGCTTAGCCCAGGGTTCCGGTGGCTACACCTTC. This rearrangement joins TRBV7-9 to TRBJ1-2; D possibly corresponds to TRBD1 (5 bases). Germline V CDR1 and CDR2: SEHNR, FQNEAQ (reference sequence). Trimming removed 0 bases from V and 7 bases from J, with 12 bases in between. The CDR3 totals 14 residues.

The chain joins TRBV2 to TRBJ1-2; 10 nucleotides line up with TRBD1. With 4 bases clipped from V and 7 bases from J, the junction kept 18 bases outside the gene matches. The CDR3 length is 18 residues. Germline CDR1 and CDR2: SNHLY and FYNNEI. CDR3 nucleotides: TGTGCCAGCAGTGTTGTTGGGACAGGGGCGTCCGGTCCGTTTGGCTACACCTTC. This sequence encodes CASSVVGTGASGPFGYTF.

J is TRBJ1-2 and V is TRBV24-1; TRBD1 is a possible D gene (6 bases). Trimming cost V 2 bases and J 3 bases, with 9 bases left between them. The CDR3 extends over 14 amino acids. CDR1 and CDR2 from the germline V gene are KGHDR and SFDVKD. CDR3 DNA: TGTGCCACCAGTGATTCCGGGGGGCACTATGGCTACACCTTC. Translation: CATSDSGGHYGYTF.

J is TRBJ1-4 and V is TRBV30, with D maybe TRBD1 (6 bases). Trimming cost V 0 bases and J 3 bases, with 11 bases left between them. The CDR3 runs 15 residues. Germline V gene sequence: CDR1 GTSNPN, CDR2 SVGIG (reference sequence). CDR3 protein: CAWSVIRGANEKLFF. The CDR3 DNA sequence: TGTGCCTGGAGTGTAATCAGGGGTGCTAATGAAAAACTGTTTTTT.

This clone was detected only once. This chain links TRBV18 with TRBJ2-5, with TRBD2 matching 7 bases. CDR3 length: 15 amino acids. V trimming: 0 bases; J trimming: 4 bases; junction bases outside the gene matches: 5. Germline V CDR1 and CDR2: KGHSH, LQKENI. The CDR3 here is CASSPPGGTRETQYF. CDR3 sequence (DNA): TGTGCCAGCTCACCACCGGGGGGGACTCGAGAGACCCAGTACTTC.

The chain employs TRBV7-9 and TRBJ1-2, with D uncertain. This CDR3 spans 12 amino acids. Looked up from germline, CDR1 is SEHNR and CDR2 is FQNEAQ (reference sequence). V dropped 4 bases and J dropped 8 bases, with 11 bases sitting between them. CDR3 residues: CASSSREEGYTF. CDR3 bases: TGTGCCAGCAGCTCCCGGGAGGAGGGCTACACCTTC.

V is TRBV2 and J is TRBJ1-5, with TRBD1 identical over 8 bases. The CDR3 has 14 amino acids. The germline gives CDR1 SNHLY, CDR2 FYNNEI. With 4 bases clipped from V and 2 bases from J, the junction kept 1 base outside the gene matches. CDR3 residues: CASSATGGNQPQHF. The CDR3 bases are TGTGCCAGCAGTGCGACAGGGGGCAATCAGCCCCAGCATTTT.

The gene calls are TRBV6-2 or TRBV6-3 and TRBJ2-3, with D tentatively TRBD1 (5 bases). The length of the CDR3 is 16 residues. V was shortened by 6 bases and J by 0 bases, with 16 bases between the two germline ends. Looked up from germline, CDR1 is MNHEY and CDR2 is SVGEGT. The CDR3 loop is CASSLLQDFSTDTQYF. In DNA, the CDR3 is TGTGCCAGCAGCCTTTTACAGGATTTCAGCACAGATACGCAGTATTTT.